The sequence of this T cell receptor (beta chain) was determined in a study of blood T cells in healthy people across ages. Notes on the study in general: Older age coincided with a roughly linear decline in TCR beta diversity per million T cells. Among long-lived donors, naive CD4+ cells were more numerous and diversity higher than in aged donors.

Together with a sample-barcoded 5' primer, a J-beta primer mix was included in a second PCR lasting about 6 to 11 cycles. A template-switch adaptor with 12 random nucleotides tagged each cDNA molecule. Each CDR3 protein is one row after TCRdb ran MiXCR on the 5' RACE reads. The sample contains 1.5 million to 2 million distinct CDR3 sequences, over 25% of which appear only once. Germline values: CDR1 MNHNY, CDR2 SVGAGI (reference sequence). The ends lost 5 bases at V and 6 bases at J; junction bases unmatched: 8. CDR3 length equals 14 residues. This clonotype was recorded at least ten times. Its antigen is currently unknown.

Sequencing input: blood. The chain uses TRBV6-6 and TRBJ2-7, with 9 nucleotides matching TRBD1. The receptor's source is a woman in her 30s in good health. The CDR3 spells CASSPQGAASEQYF. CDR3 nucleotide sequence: TGTGCCAGCAGTCCACAGGGGGCGGCGAGCGAGCAGTACTTC.